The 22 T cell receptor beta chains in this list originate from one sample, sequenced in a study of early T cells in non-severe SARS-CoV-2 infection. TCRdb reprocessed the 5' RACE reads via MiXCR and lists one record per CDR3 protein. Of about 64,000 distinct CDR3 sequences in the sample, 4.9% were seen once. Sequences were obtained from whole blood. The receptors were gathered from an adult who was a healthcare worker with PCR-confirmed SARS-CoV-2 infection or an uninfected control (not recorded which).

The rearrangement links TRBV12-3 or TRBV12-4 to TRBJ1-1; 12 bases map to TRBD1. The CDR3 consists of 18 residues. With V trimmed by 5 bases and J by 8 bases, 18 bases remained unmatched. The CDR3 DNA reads TGTGCCAGCAGTCCGATTCTTTCCCGGGACAGGGGGCAGGCAGAAGCTTTCTTT. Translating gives CASSPILSRDRGQAEAFF.

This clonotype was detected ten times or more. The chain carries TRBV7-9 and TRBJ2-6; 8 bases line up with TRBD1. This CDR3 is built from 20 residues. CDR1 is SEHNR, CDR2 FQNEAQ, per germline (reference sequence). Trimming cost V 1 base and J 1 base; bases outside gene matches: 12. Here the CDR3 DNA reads TGTGCCAGCAGCTTAGGTCGGGACAGGCTGAAAGAATCTGGGGCCAACGTCCTGACTTTC. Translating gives CASSLGRDRLKESGANVLTF.

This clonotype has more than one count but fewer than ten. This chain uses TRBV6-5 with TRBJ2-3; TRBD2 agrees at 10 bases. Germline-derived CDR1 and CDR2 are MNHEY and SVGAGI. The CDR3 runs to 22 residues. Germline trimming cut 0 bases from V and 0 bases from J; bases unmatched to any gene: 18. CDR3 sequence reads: CASSYSRVVAGGAGSSTDTQYF. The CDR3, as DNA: TGTGCCAGCAGTTACTCCCGGGTCGTAGCGGGAGGTGCTGGTTCTAGCACAGATACGCAGTATTTT.

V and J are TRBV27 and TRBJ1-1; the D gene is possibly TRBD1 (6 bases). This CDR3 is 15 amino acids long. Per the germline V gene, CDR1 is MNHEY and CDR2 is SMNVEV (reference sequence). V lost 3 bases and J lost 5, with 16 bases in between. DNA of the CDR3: TGTGCCAGCAGTTTCAGGCGGGGGGCGCCTACTGAAGCTTTCTTT. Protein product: CASSFRRGAPTEAFF.

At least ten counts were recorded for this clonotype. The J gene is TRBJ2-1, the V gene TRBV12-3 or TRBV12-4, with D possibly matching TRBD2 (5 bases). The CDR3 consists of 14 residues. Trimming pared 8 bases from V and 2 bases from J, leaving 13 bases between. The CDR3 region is CASSFEGTYNEQFF. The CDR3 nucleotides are TGTGCCAGCTCCTTTGAGGGTACCTACAATGAGCAGTTCTTC.

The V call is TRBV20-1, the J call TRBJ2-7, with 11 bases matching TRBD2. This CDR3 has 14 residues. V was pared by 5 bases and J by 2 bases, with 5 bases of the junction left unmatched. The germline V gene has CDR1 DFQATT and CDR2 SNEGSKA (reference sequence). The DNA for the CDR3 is TGCAGTGCTGGCCTAGCGGGAGGCCCCTACGAGCAGTACTTC. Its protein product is CSAGLAGGPYEQYF.

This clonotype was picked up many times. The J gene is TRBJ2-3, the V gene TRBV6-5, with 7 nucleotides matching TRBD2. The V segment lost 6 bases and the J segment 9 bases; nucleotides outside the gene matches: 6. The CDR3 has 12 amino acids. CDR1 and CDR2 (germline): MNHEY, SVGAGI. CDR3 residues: CASSPRRETQYF. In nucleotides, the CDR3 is TGTGCCAGCAGCCCGAGGCGGGAGACGCAGTATTTT.

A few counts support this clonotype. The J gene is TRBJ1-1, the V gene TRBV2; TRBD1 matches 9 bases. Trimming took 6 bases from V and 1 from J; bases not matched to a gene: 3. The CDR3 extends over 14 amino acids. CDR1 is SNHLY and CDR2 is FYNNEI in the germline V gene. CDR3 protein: CASRTGQGNTEAFF. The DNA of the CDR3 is TGTGCCAGCAGGACGGGACAGGGGAACACTGAAGCTTTCTTT. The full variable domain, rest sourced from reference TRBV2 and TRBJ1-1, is EPEVTQTPSHQVTQMGQEVILRCVPISNHLYFYWYRQILGQKVEFLVSFYNNEISEKSEIFDDQFSVERPDGSNFTLKIRSTKLEDSAMYFCASRTGQGNTEAFFGQGTRLTVV.

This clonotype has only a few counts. Here the CDR3 reads CASSLGAGGLVAFF. The DNA for the CDR3 is TGTGCCAGCAGCCTTGGAGCAGGGGGCTTGGTAGCTTTCTTT. The chain uses TRBV12-3 or TRBV12-4 and TRBJ1-1, with TRBD1 matching 8 bases. J lost 10 bases, V lost 6 bases, and 13 bases had no gene match. There are 14 residues in the CDR3.

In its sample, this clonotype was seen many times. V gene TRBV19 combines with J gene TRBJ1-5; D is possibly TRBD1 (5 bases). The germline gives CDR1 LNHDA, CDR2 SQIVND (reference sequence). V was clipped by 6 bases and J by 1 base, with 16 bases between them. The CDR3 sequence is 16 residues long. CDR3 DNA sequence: TGTGCCAGTAGCACTGGGACGGCAAACAGCAATCAGCCCCAGCATTTT. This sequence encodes CASSTGTANSNQPQHF.

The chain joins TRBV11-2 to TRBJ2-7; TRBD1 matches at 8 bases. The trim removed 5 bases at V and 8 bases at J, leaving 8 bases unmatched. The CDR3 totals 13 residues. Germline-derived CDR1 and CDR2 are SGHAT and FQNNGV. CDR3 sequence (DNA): TGTGCCAGCAGCAACCGGGACAGGAACAAGCAGTACTTC. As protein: CASSNRDRNKQYF.

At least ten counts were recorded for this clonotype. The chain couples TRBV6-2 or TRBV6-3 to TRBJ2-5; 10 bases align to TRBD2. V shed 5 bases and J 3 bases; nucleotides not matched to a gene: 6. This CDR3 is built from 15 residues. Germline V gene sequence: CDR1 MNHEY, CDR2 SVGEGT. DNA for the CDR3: TGTGCCAGCAGTCAAGTAGCGGGAGGAAAAGAGACCCAGTACTTC. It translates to CASSQVAGGKETQYF.

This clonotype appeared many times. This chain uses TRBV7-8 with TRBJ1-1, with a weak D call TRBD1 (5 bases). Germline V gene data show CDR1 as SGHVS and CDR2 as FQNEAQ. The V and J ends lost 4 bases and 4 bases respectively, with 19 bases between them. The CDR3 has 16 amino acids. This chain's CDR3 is CASSYREGSQLTEAFF. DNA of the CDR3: TGTGCCAGCAGCTACCGTGAGGGGTCACAACTCACTGAAGCTTTCTTT.

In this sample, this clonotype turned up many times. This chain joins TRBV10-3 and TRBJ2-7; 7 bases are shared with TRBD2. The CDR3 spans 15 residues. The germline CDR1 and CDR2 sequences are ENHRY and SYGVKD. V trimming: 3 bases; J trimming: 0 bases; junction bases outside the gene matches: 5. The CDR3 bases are TGTGCCATCAGTGACCCGCGGGGGAGCTCCTACGAGCAGTACTTC. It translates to CAISDPRGSSYEQYF.

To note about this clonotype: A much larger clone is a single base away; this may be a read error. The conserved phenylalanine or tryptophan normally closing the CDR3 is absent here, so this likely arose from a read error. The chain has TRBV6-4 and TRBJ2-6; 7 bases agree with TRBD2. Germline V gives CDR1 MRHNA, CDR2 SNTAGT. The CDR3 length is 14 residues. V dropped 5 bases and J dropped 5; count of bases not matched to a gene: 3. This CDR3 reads CASSRDYWANVLTY. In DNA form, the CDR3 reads TGTGCCAGCAGTCGGGACTATTGGGCCAACGTCCTGACTTAC.

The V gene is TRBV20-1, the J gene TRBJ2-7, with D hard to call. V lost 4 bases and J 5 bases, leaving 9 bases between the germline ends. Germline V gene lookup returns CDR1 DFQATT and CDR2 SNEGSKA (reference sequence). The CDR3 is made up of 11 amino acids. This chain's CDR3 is CSAKDPDEQYF. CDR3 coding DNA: TGCAGTGCTAAGGACCCGGACGAGCAGTACTTC.

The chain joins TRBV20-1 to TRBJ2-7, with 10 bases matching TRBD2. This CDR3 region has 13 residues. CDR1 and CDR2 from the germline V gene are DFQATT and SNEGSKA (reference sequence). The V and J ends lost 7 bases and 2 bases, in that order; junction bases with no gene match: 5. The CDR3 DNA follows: TGCAGTGTACTAGCGGGGACGACCTACGAGCAGTACTTC. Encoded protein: CSVLAGTTYEQYF.

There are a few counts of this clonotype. The CDR3 sequence: CATSALGGSFTDTQYF. CDR3 DNA: TGTGCCACCAGTGCCCTTGGGGGGTCGTTCACAGATACGCAGTATTTT. The rearrangement joins TRBV24-1 to TRBJ2-3; weak D call: TRBD2 (6 bases). V shed 5 bases and J shed 2 bases, with 16 bases lying between them. Germline V CDR1 and CDR2: KGHDR, SFDVKD. This CDR3 is built from 16 residues.

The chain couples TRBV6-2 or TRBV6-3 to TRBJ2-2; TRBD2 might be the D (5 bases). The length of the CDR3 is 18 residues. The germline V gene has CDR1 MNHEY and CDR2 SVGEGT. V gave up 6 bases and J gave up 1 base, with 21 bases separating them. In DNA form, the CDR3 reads TGTGCCAGCAGCCCCATCCCCTTAACTAGTTTGAACACCGGGGAGCTGTTTTTT. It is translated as CASSPIPLTSLNTGELFF.

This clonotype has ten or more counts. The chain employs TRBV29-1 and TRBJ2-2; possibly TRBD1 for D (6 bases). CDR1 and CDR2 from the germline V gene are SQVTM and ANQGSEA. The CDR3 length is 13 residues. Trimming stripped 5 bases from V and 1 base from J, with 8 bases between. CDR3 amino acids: CSVWGQNTGELFF. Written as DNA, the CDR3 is TGCAGCGTTTGGGGACAGAACACCGGGGAGCTGTTTTTT.

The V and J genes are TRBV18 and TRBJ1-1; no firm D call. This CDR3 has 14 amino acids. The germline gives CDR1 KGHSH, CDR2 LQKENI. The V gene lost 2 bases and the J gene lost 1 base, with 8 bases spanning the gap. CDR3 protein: CASSPITGNTEAFF. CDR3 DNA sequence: TGTGCCAGCTCACCAATAACGGGGAACACTGAAGCTTTCTTT.

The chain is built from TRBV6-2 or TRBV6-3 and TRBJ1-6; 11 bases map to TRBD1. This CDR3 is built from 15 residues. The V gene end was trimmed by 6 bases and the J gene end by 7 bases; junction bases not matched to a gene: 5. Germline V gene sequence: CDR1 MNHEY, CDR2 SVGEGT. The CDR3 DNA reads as TGTGCCAGCAGCCGGGACAGGGGGAACAATTCACCCCTCCACTTT. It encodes CASSRDRGNNSPLHF.